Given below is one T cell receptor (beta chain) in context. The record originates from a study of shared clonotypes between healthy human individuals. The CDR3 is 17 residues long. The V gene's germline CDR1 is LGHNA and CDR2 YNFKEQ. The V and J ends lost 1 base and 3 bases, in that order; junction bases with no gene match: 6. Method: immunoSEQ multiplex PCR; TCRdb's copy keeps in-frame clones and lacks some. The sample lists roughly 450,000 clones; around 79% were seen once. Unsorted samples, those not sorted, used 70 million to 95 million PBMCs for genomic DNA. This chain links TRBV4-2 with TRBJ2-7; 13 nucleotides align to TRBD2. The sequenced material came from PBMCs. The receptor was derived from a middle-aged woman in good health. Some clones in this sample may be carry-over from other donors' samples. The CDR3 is CASSQVTSGRAFYEQYF. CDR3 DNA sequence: TGTGCCAGCAGCCAAGTTACTAGCGGGAGGGCCTTCTACGAGCAGTACTTC.